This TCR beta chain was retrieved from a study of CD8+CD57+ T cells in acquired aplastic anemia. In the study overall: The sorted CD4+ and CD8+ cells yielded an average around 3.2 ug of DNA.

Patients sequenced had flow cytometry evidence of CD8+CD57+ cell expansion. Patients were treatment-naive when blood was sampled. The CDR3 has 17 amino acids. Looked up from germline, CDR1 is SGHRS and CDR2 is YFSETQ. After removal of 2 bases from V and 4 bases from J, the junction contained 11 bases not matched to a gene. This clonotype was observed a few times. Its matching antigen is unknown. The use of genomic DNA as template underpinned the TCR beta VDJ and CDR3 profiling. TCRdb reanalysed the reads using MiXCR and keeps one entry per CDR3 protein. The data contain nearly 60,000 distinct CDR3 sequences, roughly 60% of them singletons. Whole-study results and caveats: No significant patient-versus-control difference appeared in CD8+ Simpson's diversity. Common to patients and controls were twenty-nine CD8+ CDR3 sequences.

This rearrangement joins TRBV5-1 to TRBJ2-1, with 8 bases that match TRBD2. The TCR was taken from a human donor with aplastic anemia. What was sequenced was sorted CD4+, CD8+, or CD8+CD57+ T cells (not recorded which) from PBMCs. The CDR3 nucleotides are TGCGCCAGCAGCTTCTGGACTGGCGGGGGGCTATACAATGAGCAGTTCTTC. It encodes CASSFWTGGGLYNEQFF.